The T cell receptor beta chain under discussion was sequenced for a study of blood T cells in healthy people across ages. Study-wide results and limits: Changes seen in expanded clonotypes were possibly confounded by donor CMV status left unknown. Higher diversity, along with more naive CD4+ cells, distinguished long-lived donors from aged donors. A strong correlation was found between TCR beta diversity and the percentage of naive T cells.

Trimming left V 5 bases short and J 6 bases short, with 20 bases between. This CDR3 is 16 amino acids long. Details on this clonotype: Its antigen is undetermined.

All donors came from Russia, were Caucasian and healthy, and spanned ages roughly 6 to 95. With a J-beta primer mix and a sample-barcoded 5' primer, a second PCR ran about 7 to 11 cycles. TCRdb analysed the 5' RACE reads with MiXCR anew, one entry per CDR3 protein. In the table there are roughly 800,000 distinct CDR3 sequences, roughly 64% of which are singletons. The TCR was taken from a man aged 25-45 years in good health. The chain has TRBV12-3 or TRBV12-4 and TRBJ2-1, with D perhaps being TRBD1 or TRBD2 (5 bases each). Sequences were obtained from blood. This CDR3 reads CASSPWGRRGANEQFF. Written as DNA, the CDR3 is TGTGCCAGCAGTCCCTGGGGACGAAGGGGAGCCAATGAGCAGTTCTTC.